A single sample gave rise to the 18 T cell receptor beta chains below, sequenced in a study of blood T cell repertoires in COVID-19. TCRdb's table, derived via immunoSEQ multiplex PCR, lists solely in-frame clones and lacks some. The profile shows approximately 96,000 clones, more than 65% of them singletons. The sequenced sample consisted of peripheral blood. The origin of the receptors is a woman older than 75 with acute or convalescent COVID-19.

This clone was found many times. The chain links TRBV9 to TRBJ2-7, with TRBD1 identical over 12 bases. This CDR3 contains 15 residues. Trimming took 3 bases from V and 3 from J; bases not matched to a gene: 4. Germline-derived CDR1 and CDR2 are SGDLS and YYNGEE. CDR3 amino acids: CASSAGTGGLYEQYF. The CDR3 region has the DNA TGTGCCAGCAGCGCGGGGACAGGGGGCCTCTACGAGCAGTACTTC.

The V and J genes are TRBV7-9 and TRBJ1-6; 9 positions match TRBD1. Germline lookup yields CDR1 SEHNR and CDR2 FQNEAQ (reference sequence). After removal of 5 bases from V and 9 bases from J, the junction contained 11 bases not matched to a gene. The CDR3 has 16 amino acids. CDR3 loop: CASSNNRGTGSSPLHF. The DNA of the CDR3 is TGTGCCAGCAGCAACAACCGAGGGACAGGGTCTTCACCCCTCCACTTT. Based on the CDR3 plus reference TRBV7-9 and TRBJ1-6, the full variable domain is DTGVSQNPRHKITKRGQNVTFRCDPISEHNRLYWYRQTLGQGPEFLTYFQNEAQLEKSRLLSDRFSAERPKGSFSTLEIQRTEQGDSAMYLCASSNNRGTGSSPLHFGNGTRLTVT.

V is TRBV9 and J is TRBJ2-1; 8 positions agree with TRBD2. V was pared by 4 bases and J by 8 bases, with 5 bases of the junction left unmatched. Germline V lookup: CDR1 SGDLS, CDR2 YYNGEE. This CDR3 is built from 13 residues. DNA for the CDR3: TGTGCCAGCAGCCGGGGGGGCGGCTATGAGCAGTTCTTC. Amino acid sequence: CASSRGGGYEQFF.

In the case of this clone: At one end the junction does not follow the germline gene, possibly because of a read error. The rearrangement uses TRBV6-1 and TRBJ1-5; 7 nucleotides align to TRBD1. CDR3 length: 16 amino acids. In germline, CDR1 is MNHNS, CDR2 SASEGT. CDR3 residues: CASREGPNRGGQPQHF. For the CDR3, the DNA is TGTGCCAGCAGAGAAGGGCCGAACAGGGGTGGCCAGCCCCAGCATTTT.

The chain combines TRBV20-1 with TRBJ1-1, with TRBD1 identical over 8 bases. The V gene's germline CDR1 is DFQATT and CDR2 SNEGSKA (reference sequence). V was clipped by 5 bases and J by 7 bases; unmatched bases: 3. The CDR3 sequence is 11 residues long. CDR3 protein: CSAGGQGEAFF. Here the CDR3 DNA reads TGCAGTGCTGGAGGACAGGGTGAAGCTTTCTTT.

This chain links TRBV5-4 with TRBJ2-5; 12 nucleotides line up with TRBD1. This CDR3 is built from 15 residues. Trimming cost V 4 bases and J 4 bases; bases outside gene matches: 5. Germline CDR1 is SGHNT and CDR2 is YYREEE (reference sequence). The chain's CDR3 is CASSPGTGGAETQYF. The CDR3 DNA follows: TGTGCCAGCAGCCCGGGGACAGGGGGCGCAGAGACCCAGTACTTC.

As for this clone: Other nucleotide sequences from this sample produce the same CDR3. J is TRBJ2-5 and V is TRBV7-9; D uncertain. CDR1 SEHNR and CDR2 FQNEAQ come from the germline V gene (reference sequence). The CDR3 has 15 residues. V was trimmed by 1 base and J by 0 bases, leaving 9 bases between them. CDR3 nucleotides: TGTGCCAGCAGCTTAGGTGGCTCCCACCAAGAGACCCAGTACTTC. Protein product: CASSLGGSHQETQYF.

The chain recombines TRBV24-1 with TRBJ1-1; 8 nucleotides align to TRBD1. V was clipped by 6 bases and J by 4 bases; unmatched bases: 6. From germline, CDR1 is KGHDR and CDR2 SFDVKD. The CDR3 sequence is 14 residues long. CDR3 in DNA: TGTGCCACCAGTCCGACAGGGGAGCTCACTGAAGCTTTCTTT. This translates into CATSPTGELTEAFF.

This rearrangement joins TRBV12-3 or TRBV12-4 to TRBJ1-1, with TRBD1 matching over 10 bases. V lost 5 bases and J lost 8; bases outside the gene matches: 5. The CDR3 spans 13 residues. DNA for the CDR3: TGTGCCAGCAGTCCCATGGGACAGGGGGAAGCTTTCTTT. This encodes CASSPMGQGEAFF.

The genes are TRBV9 and TRBJ1-1, with a tentative D call TRBD1 (5 bases). V shed 4 bases and J shed 0 bases, with 13 bases lying between them. The V gene's germline CDR1 is SGDLS and CDR2 YYNGEE. This CDR3 has 15 amino acids. CDR3 bases: TGTGCCAGCAGCTTCTCGACAGAAATGAACACTGAAGCTTTCTTT. Translating gives CASSFSTEMNTEAFF.

The chain combines TRBV6-5 with TRBJ1-3, with D tentatively TRBD1 (5 bases). Germline loops: CDR1 MNHEY, CDR2 SVGAGI. The V end was cut by 6 bases, the J end by 4 bases, with 10 bases between. This CDR3 is 13 amino acids long. For the CDR3, the DNA is TGTGCCAGCAGGGAGGGGAGCGGAAACACCATATATTTT. It translates to CASREGSGNTIYF.

A word on this clone: The sample carries other DNA sequences with the same CDR3. This chain uses TRBV5-1 with TRBJ1-1; D gene unclear. Trimming pared 0 bases from V and 0 bases from J, leaving 6 bases between. The length of the CDR3 is 14 residues. Germline V gene data show CDR1 as SGHRS and CDR2 as YFSETQ. CDR3 in DNA: TGCGCCAGCAGCTTGGACGGTATGAACACTGAAGCTTTCTTT. Its translation is CASSLDGMNTEAFF.

The CDR3: CASSPRGYDTGELFF. The CDR3 nucleotides are TGTGCCAGCAGCCCCAGGGGTTATGACACCGGGGAGCTGTTTTTT. V gene TRBV9 combines with J gene TRBJ2-2; the D gene is possibly TRBD1 (6 bases). V lost 4 bases and J lost 3, with 13 bases in between. The CDR3 extends over 15 amino acids. Germline CDR1 SGDLS, CDR2 YYNGEE.

V and J are TRBV3-1 (or the pseudogene TRBV3-2) and TRBJ1-3; unclear D gene. Germline-derived CDR1 and CDR2 are LGHDT and YNNKEL (reference sequence). CDR3 length: 17 amino acids. V lost 1 base to trimming and J lost 4 bases, with 17 bases between them. CDR3 loop: CASSQATNTSPGNTIYF. As DNA, the CDR3 is TGTGCCAGCAGCCAAGCGACCAATACTAGCCCAGGAAACACCATATATTTT.

The chain carries TRBV5-1 and TRBJ2-3, with 10 bases that match TRBD2. Germline values: CDR1 SGHRS, CDR2 YFSETQ. Trimming at V came to 0 bases and at J to 1 base, leaving 11 bases not matched to a gene. The CDR3 extends over 19 amino acids. This chain's CDR3 is CASSLGRLAGAGGTDTQYF. The CDR3 bases are TGCGCCAGCAGCTTGGGTCGGCTAGCGGGGGCCGGTGGCACAGATACGCAGTATTTT.

This sequence joins TRBV14 and TRBJ1-4; D is ambiguous. CDR1 and CDR2 (germline): SGHDN, FVKESK. The CDR3 has 15 amino acids. Trimming stripped 4 bases from V and 5 bases from J, with 14 bases between. This CDR3 is CASSPTTSLNEKLFF. CDR3 DNA sequence: TGTGCCAGCAGCCCGACTACCAGTTTAAATGAAAAACTGTTTTTT.

The J gene is TRBJ1-1, the V gene TRBV29-1; tentatively, D is TRBD1 (5 bases). V was trimmed by 5 bases and J by 5 bases, leaving 15 bases between them. CDR1 is SQVTM, CDR2 ANQGSEA, per germline. The CDR3 has 13 residues. The CDR3 DNA reads as TGCAGCGTTATGGTGGGGGGGAGAACTGAAGCTTTCTTT. Its translation: CSVMVGGRTEAFF.

Concerning this clone: One end of the junction varies from germline; a read error may be responsible. This chain connects TRBV4-3 to TRBJ2-1; maybe TRBD1 (5 bases). Looked up from germline, CDR1 is LGHNA and CDR2 is YSLEER. The CDR3 covers 13 residues. CDR3 amino acids: CASSQDRRQGRVF. The CDR3 bases are TGCGCCAGCAGCCAAGATAGACGGCAGGGCAGGGTCTTC.